The sequence of this TCR beta chain was determined in a study of T-cell reconstitution after alpha-beta-depleted transplantation in children. Study outcomes and limitations: The origin of high day-60 TCRbeta diversity in some patients lay in surviving recipient T cells and thymic progenitors. A year had passed since transplant, and T-cell counts and diversity by then came mostly from newly produced T cells. Several hundred expanded graft clones reportedly supplied alpha-beta T cells about two months after transplant.

V lost 6 bases, J lost 4 bases, and 7 bases lay in between. Germline V gene sequence: CDR1 MNHEY, CDR2 SVGAGI. The CDR3 consists of 11 residues. Library preparation (for TCRbeta) was performed with unique molecular identifiers. Via MiXCR, TCRdb re-called the PCR reads, giving one row per CDR3 protein. Of around 120,000 distinct CDR3 sequences listed, around 23% were seen once; the top ten hold 10% to 13%. To note about this clonotype: As yet, its antigen is unknown.

This specimen consisted of PBMCs, mostly from graft donor cells, obtained 180 days after TCRalphabeta/CD19-depleted stem cell transplant. The chain is built from TRBV6-5 and TRBJ2-7; D gene uncertain. This receptor was identified in a male patient aged 2-15 years who had a stem cell transplant for chronic granulomatous disease, so the T cells may come from the graft donor. In DNA form, the CDR3 reads TGTGCCAGCAGGGACGGTTACGAGCAGTACTTC. It yields the protein CASRDGYEQYF.